The rows below give T cell receptor beta chains drawn from one sample of a study of OX40 agonist ivuxolimab in advanced cancers. Measured with immunoSEQ multiplex PCR; TCRdb has only the in-frame clones, and not every one. The sample holds tens of thousands of clones, 80% to 90% seen once. The sample in question was CD4+ or CD8+ T cells sorted from blood, obtained in a trial of the OX40 agonist ivuxolimab. The receptor source for this set is an adult with an advanced solid tumor such as melanoma, head and neck, liver or kidney cancer. CDR3s include the opening cysteine and the closing phenylalanine or tryptophan. A D gene is named only where the DNA matches it firmly. Clone size appears in some rows only: once, few, many, or a class for an expanded clone.

j_gene | abundance | d_gene | v_gene | CDR3nt | CDR3aa
TRBJ2-3 | . | . | TRBV6-1 | TGTGCCAGCACCCGAGGGGTTTTGTATTTT | CASTRGVLYF
TRBJ1-1 | . | . | TRBV18 | TGTGCCAGCTCACCCCCAGGTTATACTGAAGCTTTCTTT | CASSPPGYTEAFF
TRBJ2-2 | . | . | TRBV5-1 | TGCGCCAGCAGCTTGGAGTCAGGGAACACCGGGGAGCTGTTTTTT | CASSLESGNTGELFF
TRBJ2-7 | . | . | TRBV27 | TGTGCCAGCAGCCACGACCCTACCACCTACGAGCAGTACTTC | CASSHDPTTYEQYF
TRBJ2-3 | few | . | TRBV28 | TGTGCCAGCGGCAGGTACGACAGCACCCAGGGAGATACGCAGTATTTT | CASGRYDSTQGDTQYF
TRBJ1-2 | . | . | TRBV7-9 | TGTGCCAGCAGCTTAGCTGCCCGGGGCTCTGGCTACACCTTC | CASSLAARGSGYTF
TRBJ1-1 | once | TRBD1 | TRBV6-6 | TGTGCCAGCCTAACAGGGGGTGTTGAAGCTTTCTTT | CASLTGGVEAFF
TRBJ2-7 | . | . | TRBV7-8 | TGTGCCAGCAGCTTAGCTCCTGGGGTAGCCTACGAGCAGTACTTC | CASSLAPGVAYEQYF
TRBJ1-6 | once | . | TRBV29-1 | TGCAGCGTTGGGGTCACCGATAATTCACCCCTCCACTTT | CSVGVTDNSPLHF
TRBJ2-4 | . | . | TRBV11-2 | TGTGCCAGCAGCTTAGGGCGGGGCAGGGTACTAGCCAAAAACATTCAGTACTTC | CASSLGRGRVLAKNIQYF
TRBJ1-1 | once | TRBD1 | TRBV19 | TGTGCCAGCCGGGACAGGGGGCGCGGGAACACTGAAGCTTTCTTT | CASRDRGRGNTEAFF
TRBJ2-3 | . | . | TRBV7-2 | TGTGCCAGCAGCTTCGCCAGGGCAGCAGATACGCAGTATTTT | CASSFARAADTQYF
TRBJ1-6 | few | . | TRBV29-1 | TGCAGCCCCCCGGGTAGGGATAGAGGCTCCTATAATTCACCCCTCCACTTT | CSPPGRDRGSYNSPLHF
TRBJ2-1 | . | TRBD1 | TRBV7-9 | TGTGCCAGCAGCTACTTGGGACAGGGGTCCGATGAGCAGTTCTTC | CASSYLGQGSDEQFF
TRBJ1-6 | . | TRBD1 | TRBV2 | TGTGCCAGCAGTGCCCCTACAGGGGGCAGATCACCCCTCCACTTT | CASSAPTGGRSPLHF
TRBJ2-7 | . | TRBD2 | TRBV10-3 | TGTGCCATCGGGCTAGCGGGGGGGCAGGGCTACGAGCAGTACTTC | CAIGLAGGQGYEQYF
TRBJ2-5 | . | TRBD1 | TRBV2 | TGTGCCAGCAGTACACGATCGGGACAGGGGCGTGAGCAGTACTTC | CASSTRSGQGREQYF
TRBJ1-2 | once | . | TRBV6-6 | TGTGCCAGCAGTTACTTGACAGGCTACTATGGCTACACCTTC | CASSYLTGYYGYTF
TRBJ2-7 | . | . | TRBV14 | TGTGCCAGCAGCCTCAGGACAGCTTCTACGGAGCAGTACTTC | CASSLRTASTEQYF
TRBJ2-2 | few | . | TRBV9 | TGTGCCAGCAGCCCCGCGGGGGCTATTACCGGGGAGCTGTTTTTT | CASSPAGAITGELFF
TRBJ1-1 | once | . | TRBV5-4 | TGTGCCAGCAGCCCGACAAGCACAGACACTGAAGCTTTCTTT | CASSPTSTDTEAFF
TRBJ2-4 | . | . | TRBV28 | TGTGCCAGCAGTCCAATACAGGGTTATACCAAAAACATTCAGTACTTC | CASSPIQGYTKNIQYF
TRBJ2-7 | . | . | TRBV9 | TGTGCCAGCAGCGTGACAGGAGTTCCCCTCTACGAGCAGTACTTC | CASSVTGVPLYEQYF
TRBJ1-1 | . | . | TRBV10-1 | TGCGCCAGCAGTGAGACAGTGGGCACTGAAGCTTTCTTT | CASSETVGTEAFF
TRBJ1-4 | . | . | TRBV19 | TGTGCCAGTAGTAACAGGGAGATACACGTCCTGTTTTTT | CASSNREIHVLFF
TRBJ2-5 | . | . | TRBV6-5 | TGTGCCAGCAGTTACTCTGGCAGAGAGACCCAGTACTTC | CASSYSGRETQYF
TRBJ2-1 | . | TRBD1 | TRBV5-1 | TGCGCCAGCAGCCTTCGGACAGGTCAATACAATGAGCAGTTCTTC | CASSLRTGQYNEQFF
TRBJ2-5 | . | . | TRBV5-4 | TGTGCCAGCAGCTTGGACCCCGGGACTCCGGTGGAGACCCAGTACTTC | CASSLDPGTPVETQYF
TRBJ2-7 | . | TRBD2 | TRBV19 | TGTGCCAGTAGTACCGGACTAGTAGCCGAGCAGTACTTC | CASSTGLVAEQYF
TRBJ2-1 | . | TRBD2 | TRBV7-2 | TGTGCCAGCACCCAAGCGGGACCAAGCTCCTACAATGAGCAGTTCTTC | CASTQAGPSSYNEQFF
TRBJ2-1 | . | TRBD2 | TRBV4-2 | TGTGCCAGCAGCCAAGATGGCGGGAGAGCCAATGAGCAGTTCTTC | CASSQDGGRANEQFF
TRBJ1-2 | . | TRBD1 | TRBV6-6 | TGTGCCAGCAGCTTTCCGGGACAGGGGGGCCAGGGCTACACCTTC | CASSFPGQGGQGYTF
TRBJ2-5 | . | TRBD1 | TRBV6-5 | TGTGCCAGCAGACTACAGGGGTCTGAGACCCAGTACTTC | CASRLQGSETQYF
TRBJ1-5 | . | . | TRBV5-5 | TGTGCCAGCAGTCGGGGTCCCAATCAGCCCCAGCATTTT | CASSRGPNQPQHF
TRBJ1-1 | . | TRBD1 | TRBV6-6 | TGTGCCAGCAGTTACTCGGGACAGGGATACACTGAAGCTTTCTTT | CASSYSGQGYTEAFF
TRBJ2-1 | once | . | TRBV9 | TGTGCCAGCAGCGCATCCGGGACGAGGAGCACTGAGCAGTTCTTC | CASSASGTRSTEQFF
TRBJ2-3 | . | . | TRBV5-4 | TGTGCCAGCAGCTTGTTCCCAGATACGCAGTATTTT | CASSLFPDTQYF
TRBJ2-5 | . | TRBD1 | TRBV5-1 | TGCGCCTGTCGACAGGGAGAGACCCAGTACTTC | CACRQGETQYF
TRBJ1-1 | . | TRBD1 | TRBV5-8 | TGTGCCAGCAGCTTGTGGGACAGGGAAGCTTTCTTT | CASSLWDREAFF
TRBJ2-5 | . | . | TRBV6-1 | TGTGCCAGCAGTGAAAATTGGCAGGAGACCCAGTACTTC | CASSENWQETQYF
TRBJ1-1 | . | . | TRBV11-2 | TGTGCCAGCAGCTTAGATCGGGGGGGCACTGAAGCTTTCTTT | CASSLDRGGTEAFF
TRBJ1-1 | once | TRBD1 | TRBV7-9 | TGTGCCAGCAGCACGGACAGGGGGCGCAGGAACACTGAAGCTTTCTTT | CASSTDRGRRNTEAFF
TRBJ2-7 | . | . | TRBV7-9 | TGTGCCAGCAGCTGGGGGGAGCAGCCTGAGCAGTACTTC | CASSWGEQPEQYF
TRBJ2-1 | . | TRBD2 | TRBV28 | TGTGCCAGCAGTTCATTAGCGGGGGGCCTCGACAATGAGCAGTTCTTC | CASSSLAGGLDNEQFF
TRBJ1-1 | . | . | TRBV28 | TGTGCCAGCAGTTTGGGCAGTTACACTGAAGCTTTCTTT | CASSLGSYTEAFF
TRBJ1-1 | . | . | TRBV28 | TGTGCCAGCAGAACCGGACAGAGCAGAAATGAAGCTTTCTTT | CASRTGQSRNEAFF
TRBJ1-2 | . | . | TRBV28 | TGTGCCAGCAGTTTACAGGGGATTAGCTATGGCTACACCTTC | CASSLQGISYGYTF
TRBJ2-2 | . | . | TRBV18 | TGTGCCAGCTCACCACAGACAAGAACCGGGGAGCTGTTTTTT | CASSPQTRTGELFF
TRBJ1-4 | . | TRBD1 | TRBV7-9 | TGTGCCAGCAGCCCGGACAGGGTGATCAATGAAAAACTGTTTTTT | CASSPDRVINEKLFF
TRBJ1-5 | . | . | TRBV4-2 | TGTGCCAGCAGCCAGGCGACAGATCAGCCCCAGCATTTT | CASSQATDQPQHF
TRBJ2-5 | . | . | TRBV5-1 | TGCGCCAGCAGCTTGGGTGTGGGCGGGACCCAGTACTTC | CASSLGVGGTQYF
TRBJ1-1 | . | . | TRBV6-5 | TGTGCCAGCAGGGACCCGGGGACGGGGAACACTGAAGCTTTCTTT | CASRDPGTGNTEAFF
TRBJ1-4 | . | TRBD1 | TRBV7-9 | TGTGCCAGCAGCCGAGGGGGCTATGAAAAACTGTTTTTT | CASSRGGYEKLFF
TRBJ1-2 | . | . | TRBV7-9 | TGTGCCAGCAGCTTAGACAGCCTCTATGGCTACACCTTC | CASSLDSLYGYTF
TRBJ2-1 | . | TRBD2 | TRBV28 | TGTGCCAGCAGTTTATCCCCCGGACTAGCAGTCAATGAGCAGTTCTTC | CASSLSPGLAVNEQFF
TRBJ1-2 | . | . | TRBV5-1 | TGCGCCAGCAGCTTAGAAGGGGCGCAGGGCTACACCTTC | CASSLEGAQGYTF
TRBJ1-5 | once | . | TRBV5-6 | TGTGCCAGCAGCACCACTACCGGGACACACAATCAGCCCCAGCATTTT | CASSTTTGTHNQPQHF
TRBJ1-4 | . | TRBD1 | TRBV6-1 | TGTGCCAGCAGCCAAGACAGGGTTAATGAAAAACTGTTTTTT | CASSQDRVNEKLFF
TRBJ2-2 | . | . | TRBV11-3 | TGTGCCAGCAGCGGACAGACCGGGACCGGGGAGCTGTTTTTT | CASSGQTGTGELFF
TRBJ2-1 | once | . | TRBV2 | TGTGCCAGCGGGGTCCCCCTGGTGAATGAGCAGTTCTTC | CASGVPLVNEQFF